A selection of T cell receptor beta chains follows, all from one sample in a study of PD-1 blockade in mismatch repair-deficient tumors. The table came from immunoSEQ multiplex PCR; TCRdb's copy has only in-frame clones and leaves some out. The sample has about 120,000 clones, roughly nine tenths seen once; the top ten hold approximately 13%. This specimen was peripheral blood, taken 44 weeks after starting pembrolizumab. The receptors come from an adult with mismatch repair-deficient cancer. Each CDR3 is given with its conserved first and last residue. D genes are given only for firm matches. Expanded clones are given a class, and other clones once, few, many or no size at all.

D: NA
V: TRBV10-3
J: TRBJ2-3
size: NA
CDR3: CAISEGGSTDTQYF
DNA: TGTGCCATCAGTGAGGGCGGGAGCACAGATACGCAGTATTTT

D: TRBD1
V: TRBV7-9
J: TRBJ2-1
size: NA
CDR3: CASSAKGTGTYNEQFF
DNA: TGTGCCAGCAGCGCAAAGGGGACAGGGACCTACAATGAGCAGTTCTTC

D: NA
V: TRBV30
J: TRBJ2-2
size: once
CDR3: CATLRGGRGAPGNTGELFF
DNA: TGTGCCACTCTCAGAGGGGGTCGTGGAGCGCCGGGAAACACCGGGGAGCTGTTTTTT

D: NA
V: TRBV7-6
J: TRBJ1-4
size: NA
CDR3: CASSLGGGREKLFF
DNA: TGTGCCAGCAGCTTAGGGGGAGGGAGGGAAAAACTGTTTTTT

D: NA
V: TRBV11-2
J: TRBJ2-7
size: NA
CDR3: CASSLGGIFEQYF
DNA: TGTGCCAGCAGCTTAGGAGGTATTTTCGAGCAGTACTTC

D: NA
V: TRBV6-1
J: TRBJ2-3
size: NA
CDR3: CASQPRGIITDTQYF
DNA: TGTGCCAGCCAGCCCAGGGGTATAATCACAGATACGCAGTATTTT

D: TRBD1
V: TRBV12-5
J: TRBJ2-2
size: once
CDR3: CASAQGANTGELFF
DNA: TGTGCTAGTGCCCAGGGGGCGAACACCGGGGAGCTGTTTTTT

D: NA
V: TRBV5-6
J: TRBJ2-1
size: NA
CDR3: CASSLSGLEFF
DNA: TGTGCCAGCAGCTTGTCAGGTCTGGAGTTCTTC

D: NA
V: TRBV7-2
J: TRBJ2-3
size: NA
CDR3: CASSLDGTPRDTQYF
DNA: TGTGCCAGCAGCCTCGATGGGACGCCGAGGGATACGCAGTATTTT

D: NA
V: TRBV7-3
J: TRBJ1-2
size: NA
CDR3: CASSLDSQVGYTF
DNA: TGTGCCAGCAGCTTGGACAGCCAGGTTGGCTACACCTTC

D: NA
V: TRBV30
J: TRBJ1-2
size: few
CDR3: CAWNDYGYTF
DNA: TGTGCCTGGAATGACTATGGCTACACCTTC

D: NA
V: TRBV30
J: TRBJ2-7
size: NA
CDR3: CAWSHGWGGEQYF
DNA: TGTGCCTGGAGTCACGGGTGGGGCGGGGAGCAGTACTTC

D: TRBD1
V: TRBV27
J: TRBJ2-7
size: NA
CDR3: CASSLTGGSSYEQYF
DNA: TGTGCCAGCAGTCTGACAGGGGGAAGCTCCTACGAGCAGTACTTC

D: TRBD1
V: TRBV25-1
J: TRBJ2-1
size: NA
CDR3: CASSEEQGNEQFF
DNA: TGTGCCAGCAGTGAAGAACAGGGGAATGAGCAGTTCTTC

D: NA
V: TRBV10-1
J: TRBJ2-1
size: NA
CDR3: CASSESWLPSYNEQFF
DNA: TGCGCCAGCAGTGAGTCGTGGCTACCCTCCTACAATGAGCAGTTCTTC

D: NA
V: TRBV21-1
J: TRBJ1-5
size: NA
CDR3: CASSNGRQSNQPQHF
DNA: TGTGCCAGCAGCAACGGTCGGCAGAGCAATCAGCCCCAGCATTTT

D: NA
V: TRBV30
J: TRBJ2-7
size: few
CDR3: CAWSVRGYEQYF
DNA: TGTGCCTGGAGTGTCAGGGGCTACGAGCAGTACTTC

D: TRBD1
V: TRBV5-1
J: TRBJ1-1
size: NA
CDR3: CASSPGTGSGAEAFF
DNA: TGCGCCAGCAGTCCCGGGACAGGGTCTGGGGCTGAAGCTTTCTTT

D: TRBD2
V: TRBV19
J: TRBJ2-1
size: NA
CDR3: CASRLGGVNEQFF
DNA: TGTGCCAGTAGGCTGGGGGGGGTAAACGAGCAGTTCTTC

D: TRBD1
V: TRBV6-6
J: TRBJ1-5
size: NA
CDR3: CASILTGGNQPQHF
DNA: TGTGCCAGCATTCTCACAGGGGGCAATCAGCCCCAGCATTTT

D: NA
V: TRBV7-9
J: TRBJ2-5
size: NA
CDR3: CASSSLVPSPRQETQYF
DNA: TGTGCCAGCAGCTCACTAGTTCCCTCACCTAGACAAGAGACCCAGTACTTC

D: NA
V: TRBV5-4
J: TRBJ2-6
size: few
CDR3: CASSLGGRTSGANVLTF
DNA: TGTGCCAGCAGCTTGGGGGGGCGCACCTCTGGGGCCAACGTCCTGACTTTC

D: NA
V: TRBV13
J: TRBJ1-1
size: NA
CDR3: CASSSGRSTEAFF
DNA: TGTGCCAGCAGCTCGGGACGGAGCACTGAAGCTTTCTTT

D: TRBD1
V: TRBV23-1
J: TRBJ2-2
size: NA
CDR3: CASSQWFTRDRDPSGELFF
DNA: TGCGCCAGCAGTCAATGGTTTACCCGGGACAGGGATCCTTCCGGGGAGCTGTTTTTT

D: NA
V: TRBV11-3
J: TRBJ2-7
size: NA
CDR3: CASSRGVRAVGTYEQYF
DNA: TGTGCCAGCAGTCGAGGGGTCCGGGCAGTAGGAACCTACGAGCAGTACTTC

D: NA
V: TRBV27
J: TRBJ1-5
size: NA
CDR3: CASSTWGNQPQHF
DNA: TGTGCCAGCAGCACTTGGGGGAATCAGCCCCAGCATTTT

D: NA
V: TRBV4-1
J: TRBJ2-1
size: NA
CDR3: CASSFQTAYNEQFF
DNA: TGCGCCAGCAGCTTCCAGACAGCCTACAATGAGCAGTTCTTC

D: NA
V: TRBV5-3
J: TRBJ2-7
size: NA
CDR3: CARSLIGARSYEQYF
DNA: TGTGCCAGAAGCTTGATAGGGGCGAGATCCTACGAGCAGTACTTC

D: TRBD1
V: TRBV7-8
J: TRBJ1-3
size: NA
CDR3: CASSPDQYTDRASGNTIYF
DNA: TGTGCCAGCAGCCCGGACCAGTATACCGACAGGGCAAGTGGAAACACCATATATTTT

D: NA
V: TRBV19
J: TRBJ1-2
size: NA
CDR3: CASSKGGGNYGYTF
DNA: TGTGCCAGTAGTAAAGGGGGGGGAAACTATGGCTACACCTTC